This T cell receptor beta chain appears in the sequencing data of a study of molecular identifiers for immune sequencing clone quantification. Findings of the study overall: Beyond 20 RNA copies, clones held over 99% of effector molecules, compared with under 1% in naive cells. Jurkat TCR RNA spiked in from one cell (amid about a million naive cells) was reportedly detectable.

Concerning this clonotype: The antigen is undetermined.

This CDR3 has 13 residues. Trimming removed 6 bases at V and 3 bases at J, with 12 bases between. The germline V gene has CDR1 MDHEN and CDR2 SYDVKM. Input for naive CD8 libraries was about 19,000 to 1,100,000 sorted cells; the RNA fraction used was 10%, 30% or 50%. For naive CD8 T cells, sorting used the CD8+CD4-CCR7+CD45RA+ phenotype. TCRdb ran MiXCR on the PCR reads and lists one entry per CDR3 protein. Of roughly 300,000 distinct CDR3 sequences listed, about 22% are singletons. V and J are TRBV28 and TRBJ2-7, with D hard to call. Sequenced: naive CD8+ T cells from blood, with Jurkat cell RNA spiked in. As to subset: FACS-sorted CD8+CD4-CCR7+CD45RA+ naive T cells. This receptor was taken from a human donor in good health. Some libraries in this study had Jurkat cell RNA spiked in. CDR3 in DNA: TGTGCCAGCAGCTCCGGAAATAACTACGAGCAGTACTTC. Translated: CASSSGNNYEQYF.